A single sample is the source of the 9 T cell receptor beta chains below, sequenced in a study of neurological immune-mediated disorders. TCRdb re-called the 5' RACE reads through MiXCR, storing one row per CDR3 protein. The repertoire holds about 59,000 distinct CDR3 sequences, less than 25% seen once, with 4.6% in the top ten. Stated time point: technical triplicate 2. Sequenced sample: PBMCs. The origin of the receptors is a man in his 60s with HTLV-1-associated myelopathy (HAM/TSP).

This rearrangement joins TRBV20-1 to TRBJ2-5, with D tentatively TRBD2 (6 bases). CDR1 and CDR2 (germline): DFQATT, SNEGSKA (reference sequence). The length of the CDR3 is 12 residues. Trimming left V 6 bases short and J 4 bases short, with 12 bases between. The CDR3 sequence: CSARRRGETQYF. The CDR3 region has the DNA TGCAGTGCAAGAAGGCGGGGAGAGACCCAGTACTTC.

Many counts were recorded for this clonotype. CDR3 loop: CASSWRDPEKETQYF. DNA of the CDR3: TGCGCCAGCAGCTGGCGGGACCCGGAGAAGGAGACCCAGTACTTC. The chain combines TRBV5-1 with TRBJ2-5, with a possible D match to TRBD2 (6 bases). Trimming removed 3 bases at V and 5 bases at J, with 17 bases between. The CDR3 is 15 residues long. Germline V lookup: CDR1 SGHRS, CDR2 YFSETQ.

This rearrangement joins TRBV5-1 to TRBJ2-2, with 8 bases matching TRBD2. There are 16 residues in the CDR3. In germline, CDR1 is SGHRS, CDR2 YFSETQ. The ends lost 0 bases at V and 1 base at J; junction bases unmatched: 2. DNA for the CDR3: TGCGCCAGCAGCTTGGGACTAGCGAGGAACACCGGGGAGCTGTTTTTT. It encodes CASSLGLARNTGELFF.

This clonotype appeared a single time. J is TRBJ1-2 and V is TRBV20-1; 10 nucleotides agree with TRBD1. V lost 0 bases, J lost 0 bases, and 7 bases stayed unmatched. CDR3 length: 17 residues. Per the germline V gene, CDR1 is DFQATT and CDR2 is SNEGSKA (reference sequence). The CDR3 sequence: CSARDRGTGETNYGYTF. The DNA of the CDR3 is TGCAGTGCTAGAGATCGTGGGACAGGGGAAACTAACTATGGCTACACCTTC.

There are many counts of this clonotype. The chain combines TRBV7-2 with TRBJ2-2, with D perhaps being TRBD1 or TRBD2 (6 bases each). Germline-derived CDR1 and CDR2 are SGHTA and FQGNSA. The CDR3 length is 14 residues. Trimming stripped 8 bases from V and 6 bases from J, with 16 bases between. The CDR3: CASHPGAGAGELFF. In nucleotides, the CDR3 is TGTGCCAGCCACCCGGGGGCAGGGGCCGGGGAGCTGTTTTTT. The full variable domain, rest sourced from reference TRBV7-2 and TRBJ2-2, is GAGVSQSPSNKVTEKGKDVELRCDPISGHTALYWYRQSLGQGLEFLIYFQGNSAPDKSGLPSDRFSAERTGGSVSTLTIQRTQQEDSAVYLCASHPGAGAGELFFGEGSRLTVL.

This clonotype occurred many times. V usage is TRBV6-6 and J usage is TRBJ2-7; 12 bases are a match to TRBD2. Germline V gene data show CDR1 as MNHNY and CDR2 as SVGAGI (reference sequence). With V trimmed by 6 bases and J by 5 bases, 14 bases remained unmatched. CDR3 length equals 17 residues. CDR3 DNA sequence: TGTGCCAGCAGCCCCTCCCCGACTAGCGGGAGTTACCACGAGCAGTACTTC. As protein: CASSPSPTSGSYHEQYF.

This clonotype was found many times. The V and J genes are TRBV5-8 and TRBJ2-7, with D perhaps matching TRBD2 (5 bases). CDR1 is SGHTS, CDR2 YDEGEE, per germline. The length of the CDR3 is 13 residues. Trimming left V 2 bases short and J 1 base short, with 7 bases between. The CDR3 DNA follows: TGTGCCAGCAGCTTCGGGAATTCCTACGAGCAGTACTTC. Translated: CASSFGNSYEQYF.

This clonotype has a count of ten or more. In DNA form, the CDR3 reads TGCAGCATCCCCCCAACAGGCAACTATGGCTACACCTTC. Protein sequence: CSIPPTGNYGYTF. This chain uses TRBV29-1 with TRBJ1-2; a weak D match, TRBD1 (5 bases). The germline gives CDR1 SQVTM, CDR2 ANQGSEA. With 8 bases removed from V and 2 bases from J, the gap between germline ends came to 15 bases. This CDR3 is built from 13 residues.

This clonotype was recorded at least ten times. The CDR3 reads CASTQQGVGETQYF. CDR3 in DNA: TGTGCCAGCACCCAACAGGGGGTCGGGGAGACCCAGTACTTC. V usage is TRBV7-9 and J usage is TRBJ2-5; 8 nucleotides match TRBD1. Germline values: CDR1 SEHNR, CDR2 FQNEAQ (reference sequence). V dropped 7 bases and J dropped 5; count of bases not matched to a gene: 9. This CDR3 is built from 14 residues.